This T cell receptor beta chain was retrieved from a study of T-cell memory formation after mild COVID-19. The CDR3 totals 15 residues. V dropped 4 bases and J dropped 10 bases, with 20 bases sitting between them. The germline V gene has CDR1 SGHRS and CDR2 YFSETQ. TCRdb redid the calling of the 5' RACE reads with MiXCR, one entry per CDR3 protein. This table holds around 190,000 distinct CDR3 sequences, approximately 17% found once. This TCR came from a man younger than 35 who had mild COVID-19 (a few samples of this study predate the infection). Cell type and time point are not known. The specimen sequenced was PBMCs or a T cell subset sorted from them (not recorded which). The rearrangement joins TRBV5-1 to TRBJ1-4; possible D gene TRBD1, 6 bases. CDR3 in DNA: TGCGCCAGCAGCCTGCCTATGGGGGCTGGGGGAAAACTGTTTTTT. Translation: CASSLPMGAGGKLFF.